These 8 T cell receptor beta chains originate from one sample sequenced in a study of shared clonotypes between healthy human individuals (TCRdb year 2020). The library was obtained by the immunoSEQ multiplex PCR assay. TCRdb took this table from immuneACCESS and kept in-frame rearrangements with V and J called. Such tables lack part of the clones; where checked against another copy, unresolved V genes explain under half of the gap, and the rest is unexplained. The sample has 2 million to 2.5 million clones on record, approximately 95% of them singletons. More than 0.1% of the sample goes to the ten largest clones. Sequencing was carried out using naive CD4+ T cells sorted from blood. According to the study, the label for this sample's cell subset or site signals: CD45RA+ positively selected. Source of these receptors: a man aged 18 to 30 in good health.

In this sample, this clone turned up once. The genes are TRBV5-6 and TRBJ2-5, with D perhaps matching TRBD1 or TRBD2 (5 bases each). Deletions cut 4 bases from V and 1 base from J, with 17 bases between. The CDR3 is 16 residues long. Per germline, CDR1 SGHDT and CDR2 YYEEEE. The CDR3 DNA is TGTGCCAGCAGCCTCCGGATTCCGGGACCCCAAGAGACCCAGTACTTC. This translates into CASSLRIPGPQETQYF.

The rearrangement joins TRBV19 to TRBJ1-2; TRBD1 matches at 7 bases. CDR1 LNHDA and CDR2 SQIVND come from the germline V gene (reference sequence). This CDR3 contains 13 residues. Trimming removed 6 bases from V and 5 bases from J; junction bases left unmatched: 6. The CDR3 DNA reads as TGTGCCAGTAGACCCGACAGGGAATATGGCTACACCTTC. Its translation is CASRPDREYGYTF.

The chain has TRBV5-4 and TRBJ1-4; TRBD1 is a possible D gene (5 bases). This CDR3 contains 16 residues. Deletions cut 4 bases from V and 0 bases from J, with 13 bases between. The V gene's germline CDR1 is SGHNT and CDR2 YYREEE (reference sequence). The CDR3 sequence: CASSPGTPATNEKLFF. The DNA of the CDR3 is TGTGCCAGCAGCCCAGGGACTCCCGCAACTAATGAAAAACTGTTTTTT.

The chain is built from TRBV7-2 and TRBJ2-1; D may match TRBD1 or TRBD2 (6 bases each). The CDR3 consists of 16 residues. Germline V gene data show CDR1 as SGHTA and CDR2 as FQGNSA. The ends were cut back, 5 bases at V and 7 bases at J, with 21 bases in the middle. CDR3 sequence: CASSPSLGGGKNEQFF. CDR3 in DNA: TGTGCCAGCAGCCCTTCCCTAGGGGGAGGAAAAAATGAGCAGTTCTTC.

This clone is a singleton in its sample. The chain carries TRBV9 and TRBJ2-7; D is perhaps TRBD2 (6 bases). The V gene lost 2 bases and the J gene lost 7 bases, with 16 bases spanning the gap. Germline V lookup: CDR1 SGDLS, CDR2 YYNGEE. The CDR3 contains 14 residues. CDR3 nucleotide sequence: TGTGCCAGCAGCGTGGAGGGTCTCTCTATGGAGCAGTACTTC. It translates to CASSVEGLSMEQYF.

The chain couples TRBV5-6 to TRBJ2-3; 14 bases fit TRBD2. Losses at the gene ends were 0 bases for V and 9 bases for J; bases not matched to a gene: 9. The CDR3 extends over 17 amino acids. From germline, CDR1 is SGHDT and CDR2 YYEEEE. In DNA, the CDR3 is TGTGCCAGCAGCTTGGACCTAGGGACTAGCGGGAGTGACACGCAGTATTTT. As protein: CASSLDLGTSGSDTQYF. The full variable domain, in which reference TRBV5-6 and TRBJ2-3 provide the parts outside the CDR3, is DAGVTQSPTHLIKTRGQQVTLRCSPKSGHDTVSWYQQALGQGPQFIFQYYEEEERQRGNFPDRFSGHQFPNYSSELNVNALLLGDSALYLCASSLDLGTSGSDTQYFGPGTRLTVL.

The chain uses TRBV5-1 and TRBJ2-3; possible D gene TRBD2, 6 bases. The CDR3 contains 17 residues. Trimming removed 0 bases from V and 6 bases from J, with 20 bases in between. In germline, CDR1 is SGHRS, CDR2 YFSETQ. CDR3 sequence reads: CASSLEGSGLPWDTQYF. Here the CDR3 DNA reads TGCGCCAGCAGCTTGGAGGGTAGCGGCCTACCTTGGGATACGCAGTATTTT.

The sample holds one count of this clone. The rearrangement joins TRBV5-1 to TRBJ2-2; 9 bases line up with TRBD2. The CDR3 contains 15 residues. Trimming removed 6 bases from V and 5 bases from J; junction bases left unmatched: 8. Germline CDR1 SGHRS, CDR2 YFSETQ. The CDR3 DNA sequence: TGCGCCAGCAACCGACTAGCGGCGGGGACCGGGGAGCTGTTTTTT. It is translated as CASNRLAAGTGELFF.